The 22 T cell receptor beta chains below all came from one sample that was sequenced in a study of Graves' ophthalmopathy and Graves' hyperthyroidism. The TCR beta CDR3 regions underwent amplification from RNA transcripts. A first-round RT-PCR used HTBI primers, followed by a second-round multiplex PCR. A single record per CDR3 protein comes from TCRdb applying MiXCR to the multiplex PCR reads. The sample has around 590,000 distinct CDR3 sequences; about two fifths are singletons. Sequencing input: peripheral blood or thyroid tissue (not recorded which). Receptor source: an adult man with Graves' hyperthyroidism.

This clonotype occurred many times. As DNA, the CDR3 is TGCAGTGCGGGGACCGGGACTGGTGGCTACACCTTC. Its translation: CSAGTGTGGYTF. This chain links TRBV20-1 with TRBJ1-2; D is possibly TRBD1 (5 bases). V lost 6 bases and J lost 7, with 15 bases in between. The CDR3 runs to 12 residues. Germline assignment: CDR1 DFQATT and CDR2 SNEGSKA (reference sequence).

This rearrangement joins TRBV7-2 to TRBJ1-5; 7 bases are shared with TRBD1. Germline trimming cut 6 bases from V and 0 bases from J; bases unmatched to any gene: 5. The length of the CDR3 is 15 residues. CDR1 and CDR2 (germline): SGHTA, FQGNSA. The CDR3 loop is CASSATGDSNQPQHF. Here the CDR3 DNA reads TGTGCCAGCAGTGCCACAGGGGATAGCAATCAGCCCCAGCATTTT. Full variable domain (rest looked up from reference TRBV7-2 and TRBJ1-5): GAGVSQSPSNKVTEKGKDVELRCDPISGHTALYWYRQSLGQGLEFLIYFQGNSAPDKSGLPSDRFSAERTGGSVSTLTIQRTQQEDSAVYLCASSATGDSNQPQHFGDGTRLSIL.

This clonotype was found many times. The V and J genes are TRBV2 and TRBJ2-2; 7 bases match TRBD1. Germline assignment: CDR1 SNHLY and CDR2 FYNNEI. This CDR3 contains 12 residues. With V trimmed by 6 bases and J by 6 bases, 1 base remained unmatched. The DNA for the CDR3 is TGTGCCAGCAGGGGGACAGCCGGGGAGCTGTTTTTT. Its translation is CASRGTAGELFF.

This chain uses TRBV24-1 with TRBJ2-7; D is uncertain. V lost 2 bases to trimming and J lost 6 bases, with 7 bases between them. The germline V gene encodes CDR1 KGHDR and CDR2 SFDVKD. The CDR3 covers 12 residues. The CDR3 DNA reads TGTGCCACCAGTGATTCTTTGTCCGAGCAGTACTTC. Translation gives CATSDSLSEQYF.

This clonotype has ten or more counts. The chain joins TRBV7-8 to TRBJ1-2; D ambiguous. The CDR3 has 14 residues. V was trimmed by 4 bases and J by 6 bases, leaving 15 bases between them. Germline CDR1 and CDR2: SGHVS and FQNEAQ. CDR3 sequence (DNA): TGTGCCAGCAGCTCGGACGACTGGAGGAATGGCTACACCTTC. This codes for CASSSDDWRNGYTF.

This clonotype was detected many times. The CDR3 protein is CASSLAGQGSYEQYF. In nucleotides, the CDR3 is TGTGCCAGCAGTTTAGCGGGACAGGGTTCCTACGAGCAGTACTTC. The J gene is TRBJ2-7, the V gene TRBV12-3 or TRBV12-4; 9 nucleotides match TRBD1. The CDR3 extends over 15 amino acids. Trimming removed 0 bases from V and 1 base from J; junction bases left unmatched: 1.

This clonotype was recorded many times. The V call is TRBV11-2, the J call TRBJ2-2; 8 bases fit TRBD2. CDR1 and CDR2 (germline): SGHAT, FQNNGV. The CDR3 sequence is 15 residues long. V lost 2 bases and J lost 9; bases outside the gene matches: 8. CDR3 sequence reads: CASSLSRTSSWELFF. CDR3 bases: TGTGCCAGCAGCTTATCCCGGACTAGCAGCTGGGAGCTGTTTTTT.

This chain links TRBV7-8 with TRBJ1-1, with no clear D. The CDR3 is 13 amino acids. V was shortened by 5 bases and J by 5 bases, with 12 bases between the two germline ends. Germline lookup yields CDR1 SGHVS and CDR2 FQNEAQ. CDR3 bases: TGTGCCAGCAGCCCCCAAGCGGGTACTGAAGCTTTCTTT. As protein: CASSPQAGTEAFF.

The sample holds a few counts of this clonotype. The chain recombines TRBV19 with TRBJ1-3; the D is unclear. CDR1 is LNHDA and CDR2 is SQIVND in the germline V gene (reference sequence). V was trimmed by 7 bases and J by 3 bases, leaving 13 bases between them. CDR3 length equals 14 residues. Written as DNA, the CDR3 is TGTGCCAGTATGGTAGTCGGGGTTGGAAACACCATATATTTT. It codes for CASMVVGVGNTIYF.

There are many counts of this clonotype. The chain combines TRBV9 with TRBJ1-1, with D maybe TRBD1 (5 bases). Trimming took 4 bases from V and 0 from J, leaving 13 bases between them. Per the germline V gene, CDR1 is SGDLS and CDR2 is YYNGEE. The CDR3 contains 15 residues. The CDR3 coding sequence is TGTGCCAGCAGCACCGGACACGTGATGAACACTGAAGCTTTCTTT. It yields the protein CASSTGHVMNTEAFF.

This clonotype has ten or more counts. The chain employs TRBV12-3 or TRBV12-4 and TRBJ1-5, with 9 bases lining up with TRBD1. V dropped 5 bases and J dropped 12; count of bases not matched to a gene: 5. There are 12 residues in the CDR3. The CDR3 region is CASSPGGQGQHF. The DNA for the CDR3 is TGTGCCAGCAGTCCCGGGGGACAGGGCCAGCATTTT.

The J gene is TRBJ1-6, the V gene TRBV30, with D possibly being TRBD1 (5 bases). Germline CDR1 and CDR2: GTSNPN and SVGIG (reference sequence). This CDR3 region has 14 residues. Trimming took off 2 bases at V and 7 bases at J, with 12 bases between the two ends. CDR3 in amino acids: CAWSYWGGNSPLHF. The CDR3 DNA reads TGTGCCTGGAGTTACTGGGGGGGGAATTCACCCCTCCACTTT. Together with reference TRBV30 and TRBJ1-6, the CDR3 gives the full variable domain: SQTIHQWPATLVQPVGSPLSLECTVEGTSNPNLYWYRQAAGRGLQLLFYSVGIGQISSEVPQNLSASRPQDRQFILSSKKLLLSDSGFYLCAWSYWGGNSPLHFGNGTRLTVT.

With respect to this clonotype: A much bigger clone sits one base away, suggesting this may be a read error. J is TRBJ2-2 and V is TRBV12-3 or TRBV12-4, with D perhaps matching TRBD2 (5 bases). The CDR3 runs 14 residues. In DNA form, the CDR3 reads TGTGCCAGCAGTTTACTACGGTCCACCGGGGAGCTGGTTTTT. This sequence encodes CASSLLRSTGELVF.

The rearrangement uses TRBV12-3 or TRBV12-4 and TRBJ2-3; 7 nucleotides agree with TRBD2. This CDR3 has 14 amino acids. The V gene end was trimmed by 6 bases and the J gene end by 3 bases; junction bases not matched to a gene: 6. The CDR3, as DNA: TGTGCCAGCAGCGCGAGCGGGGTGACAGATACGCAGTATTTT. This gives the protein CASSASGVTDTQYF.

The chain has TRBV15 and TRBJ2-5; TRBD1 is a possible D gene (6 bases). The CDR3 has 14 residues. The germline gives CDR1 LNHNV, CDR2 YYDKDF (reference sequence). V lost 3 bases and J lost 9, with 17 bases in between. This CDR3 reads CATSRGTSRQPQYF. Here the CDR3 DNA reads TGTGCCACCAGCAGGGGGACATCACGGCAGCCCCAGTACTTC.

This clonotype was found a few times. The J gene is TRBJ1-1, the V gene TRBV20-1; D is unresolved. Deletions cut 3 bases from V and 0 bases from J, with 11 bases between. Germline V lookup: CDR1 DFQATT, CDR2 SNEGSKA (reference sequence). The CDR3 length is 14 residues. This CDR3 reads CSAREGRMNTEAFF. The CDR3 DNA sequence: TGCAGTGCTAGGGAGGGAAGAATGAACACTGAAGCTTTCTTT.

The CDR3 DNA follows: TGTGCCAGCTCACCATCGGACAGGGAACAACGCGGCTACACCTTC. Amino acid sequence: CASSPSDREQRGYTF. The V call is TRBV2, the J call TRBJ1-2, with 8 bases that match TRBD1. The CDR3 is 15 amino acids. V lost 8 bases and J lost 8; bases outside the gene matches: 16. Germline V gene data show CDR1 as SNHLY and CDR2 as FYNNEI.

Comment on this clonotype: A much larger clone differs by one base, so this may be a read error. This chain uses TRBV20-1 with TRBJ1-1, with a possible D match to TRBD1 (6 bases). The germline gives CDR1 DFQATT, CDR2 SNEGSKA (reference sequence). The CDR3 contains 16 residues. The ends were cut back, 1 base at V and 4 bases at J, with 19 bases in the middle. As DNA, the CDR3 is TGCAGTGCTAGAGGGCCCGGACAGACGAGGAGCACTGAAGCTTTCTTT. Protein product: CSARGPGQTRSTEAFF.

This clonotype was counted only a few times. The chain employs TRBV5-6 and TRBJ1-1; no reliable D call. Germline V gene lookup returns CDR1 SGHDT and CDR2 YYEEEE. Trimming shortened V by 0 bases and J by 0 bases, and 9 bases separated the two germline ends. CDR3 length: 15 residues. CDR3 residues: CASSLGAVMNTEAFF. The CDR3 coding sequence is TGTGCCAGCAGCTTGGGTGCAGTCATGAACACTGAAGCTTTCTTT.

This clonotype was detected many times. V is TRBV12-3 or TRBV12-4 and J is TRBJ2-7; D is uncertain. V was pared by 5 bases and J by 3 bases, with 23 bases between. CDR3 length: 17 residues. CDR3 loop: CASSAASGTVKRYEQYF. Written as DNA, the CDR3 is TGTGCCAGCAGTGCCGCATCGGGCACGGTAAAACGCTACGAGCAGTACTTC.

The genes are TRBV6-6 and TRBJ1-5, with D uncertain. The V gene lost 8 bases and the J gene lost 5 bases, with 13 bases spanning the gap. Germline CDR1 MNHNY, CDR2 SVGAGI (reference sequence). This CDR3 has 13 amino acids. CDR3 DNA: TGTGCCAGCCACACTTCTTGGGATCAGCCCCAGCATTTT. It codes for CASHTSWDQPQHF.

J is TRBJ1-3 and V is TRBV29-1, with 8 bases fitting TRBD1. Germline values: CDR1 SQVTM, CDR2 ANQGSEA. The CDR3 is 14 amino acids. Trimming took 0 bases from V and 4 from J; bases not matched to a gene: 2. The CDR3: CSVEDRDRGNTIYF. The CDR3 DNA sequence: TGCAGCGTTGAAGATCGGGACAGGGGAAACACCATATATTTT.